The sequence of this T cell receptor (beta chain) was determined in a study of blood T cell repertoires in COVID-19. Across the study: Sources were T cells, B-cell-depleted T cells, or PBMCs; the material itself was cDNA or gDNA.

In the authors' workflow: Amplification of reference gene primers was used by the study to estimate nucleated cell counts. The protocol was immunoSEQ multiplex PCR, while the TCRdb copy is restricted to in-frame clones and leaves out a portion. That table is the source of V, J and clone size, and D and trimming were worked out from the DNA. The sample holds around 140,000 clones, 87% seen once. V was shortened by 6 bases and J by 1 base, with 9 bases between the two germline ends. The CDR3 runs 13 residues. Enrollees, about 18 to 90 years old, lived in 20 to 25 US areas. Cohort 3 donors counted as recovered after two negative PCRs, clearance, or resolved symptoms.

This clonotype originated in a man in his sixties who had recovered from COVID-19. Sequencing was carried out using PBMCs or T cells enriched from blood (not recorded which). The chain combines TRBV12-3 or TRBV12-4 with TRBJ2-5; D is ambiguous. Here the CDR3 reads CASSSRGQETQYF. The CDR3 coding sequence is TGTGCCAGCAGCTCCCGCGGCCAAGAGACCCAGTACTTC.